These T cell receptor beta chains were read from a single sample in a study of molecular identifiers for immune sequencing clone quantification. One entry per CDR3 protein, called by TCRdb with MiXCR from the PCR reads. Among about 100,000 distinct CDR3 sequences, 36% were seen once, and the ten largest hold less than 5.5%. The sequenced sample was naive CD8+ T cells from blood, with Jurkat cell RNA spiked in. Receptors were obtained from a human donor in good health. Some libraries in this study had Jurkat cell RNA spiked in. CDR3s include the opening cysteine and the closing phenylalanine or tryptophan. The D gene is left open where the match is weak. Clone size is stated in some rows and not others, as once, few, many or a class when expanded.

len: 12
v_gene: TRBV6-6
j_gene: TRBJ2-2
abundance: NA
d_gene: NA
CDR3nt: TGTGCCAGCATACGGAACGCCGGGGAGCTGTTTTTT
CDR3aa: CASIRNAGELFF

len: 16
v_gene: TRBV5-6
j_gene: TRBJ2-7
abundance: few
d_gene: NA
CDR3nt: TGTGCCAGCAGCTGGTACAGGGCGGGGGACACCTACGAGCAGTACTTC
CDR3aa: CASSWYRAGDTYEQYF

len: 12
v_gene: TRBV19
j_gene: TRBJ1-2
abundance: NA
d_gene: NA
CDR3nt: TGTGCCAGTAGTATCCCCGCTATAGGCTACACCTTC
CDR3aa: CASSIPAIGYTF

len: 14
v_gene: TRBV4-3
j_gene: TRBJ2-7
abundance: NA
d_gene: NA
CDR3nt: TGCGCCAGCAGCCAAGATCAGGGAGGCGACGAGCAGTACTTC
CDR3aa: CASSQDQGGDEQYF

len: 15
v_gene: TRBV14
j_gene: TRBJ2-4
abundance: many
d_gene: NA
CDR3nt: TGTGCCAGCAGCCAAGCGGGAGTTGCCAAAAACATTCAGTACTTC
CDR3aa: CASSQAGVAKNIQYF

len: 11
v_gene: TRBV12-3/TRBV12-4
j_gene: TRBJ2-3
abundance: once
d_gene: NA
CDR3nt: TGTGCCAGCAGTTCCACAGATTCGCAGTATTTT
CDR3aa: CASSSTDSQYF

len: 16
v_gene: TRBV27
j_gene: TRBJ2-5
abundance: once
d_gene: TRBD2
CDR3nt: TGTGCCAGCAGTTCCGGGGACTACGTGGGACGAGAGCCCCAGTACTTC
CDR3aa: CASSSGDYVGREPQYF

len: 14
v_gene: TRBV27
j_gene: TRBJ2-7
abundance: NA
d_gene: NA
CDR3nt: TGTGCCAGCAGCCCGAGAGGGGCATACTACGAGCAGTACTTC
CDR3aa: CASSPRGAYYEQYF

len: 12
v_gene: TRBV7-2
j_gene: TRBJ2-2
abundance: many
d_gene: NA
CDR3nt: TGTGCCAGCAGCTTGATTTCCGGAGAGCTGTTTTTT
CDR3aa: CASSLISGELFF

len: 15
v_gene: TRBV9
j_gene: TRBJ2-2
abundance: NA
d_gene: TRBD1
CDR3nt: TGTGCCAGCAGCGCAGGACAGGGGCCGGCCGGGGAGCTGTTTTTT
CDR3aa: CASSAGQGPAGELFF

len: 17
v_gene: TRBV7-9
j_gene: TRBJ1-5
abundance: NA
d_gene: TRBD1
CDR3nt: TGTGCCAGCAGCCCCGGGACAGGCACTTATAGCAATCAGCCCCTGCATTTT
CDR3aa: CASSPGTGTYSNQPLHF

len: 15
v_gene: TRBV20-1
j_gene: TRBJ2-1
abundance: NA
d_gene: TRBD2
CDR3nt: TGCAGTGCTGGAACTTTTCCGGGACTAGTCTACGAGCAGTTCTTC
CDR3aa: CSAGTFPGLVYEQFF

len: 16
v_gene: TRBV10-3
j_gene: TRBJ2-3
abundance: NA
d_gene: NA
CDR3nt: TGTGCCATCAGTGAGTCTGAGGGGGGCTTTACAGATACGCAGTATTTT
CDR3aa: CAISESEGGFTDTQYF

len: 15
v_gene: TRBV7-8
j_gene: TRBJ1-2
abundance: few
d_gene: TRBD1
CDR3nt: TGTGCCAGCCATTCCGGGACAGGGGTTTCTTATGGCTACACCTTC
CDR3aa: CASHSGTGVSYGYTF

len: 16
v_gene: TRBV7-2
j_gene: TRBJ2-5
abundance: NA
d_gene: NA
CDR3nt: TGTGCCAGCAGCTTACGGCCAGTGGATTTGGGGGAGACCCAGTACTTC
CDR3aa: CASSLRPVDLGETQYF

len: 14
v_gene: TRBV28
j_gene: TRBJ2-7
abundance: NA
d_gene: NA
CDR3nt: TGTGCCAGCACTCCTAATTCGCGTGCAAACGCGCAGTACTTC
CDR3aa: CASTPNSRANAQYF

len: 12
v_gene: TRBV27
j_gene: TRBJ2-3
abundance: NA
d_gene: NA
CDR3nt: TGTGCCAGCATAAGCCCGACAGATACGCAGTATTTT
CDR3aa: CASISPTDTQYF

len: 12
v_gene: TRBV7-9
j_gene: TRBJ2-3
abundance: many
d_gene: NA
CDR3nt: TGTGCCAGCAGCGCCTACACAGATACGCAGTATTTT
CDR3aa: CASSAYTDTQYF

len: 14
v_gene: TRBV27
j_gene: TRBJ2-5
abundance: many
d_gene: NA
CDR3nt: TGTGCCAGCAGTTTTGTCAGGGGATTTGAGACCCAGTACTTC
CDR3aa: CASSFVRGFETQYF

len: 18
v_gene: TRBV6-1
j_gene: TRBJ1-1
abundance: NA
d_gene: NA
CDR3nt: TGTGCCAGCAGAGACCCCCGGGGGACCGCCGTACCGAGCACTGAAGCTTTCTTT
CDR3aa: CASRDPRGTAVPSTEAFF

len: 14
v_gene: TRBV5-5
j_gene: TRBJ2-5
abundance: NA
d_gene: NA
CDR3nt: TGTGCCAGCAGCTTATCTGGGCCAGGCCCGACCCAGTACTTC
CDR3aa: CASSLSGPGPTQYF

len: 15
v_gene: TRBV19
j_gene: TRBJ2-1
abundance: NA
d_gene: TRBD2
CDR3nt: TGTGCCAGTAAGGTCTCTAGCGGGAGCTACAATGAGCAGTTCTTC
CDR3aa: CASKVSSGSYNEQFF

len: 17
v_gene: TRBV28
j_gene: TRBJ1-6
abundance: NA
d_gene: NA
CDR3nt: TGTGCCAGCAGTTTTGAGGCAGGGCCGACCTATAATTCACCCCTCCACTTT
CDR3aa: CASSFEAGPTYNSPLHF

len: 14
v_gene: TRBV20-1
j_gene: TRBJ1-1
abundance: NA
d_gene: NA
CDR3nt: TGCAGTGCTAGGGGGCAGAATTGGACCGCTGAAGCTTTCTTT
CDR3aa: CSARGQNWTAEAFF

len: 14
v_gene: TRBV19
j_gene: TRBJ2-7
abundance: NA
d_gene: NA
CDR3nt: TGTGCCAGTAGTTGGAGTAGCGGCCCAGGCGAGCAGTACTTC
CDR3aa: CASSWSSGPGEQYF

len: 14
v_gene: TRBV6-1
j_gene: TRBJ2-3
abundance: NA
d_gene: NA
CDR3nt: TGTGCCAGCGCTGAATTCTGGGGCCCAGATACGCAGTATTTT
CDR3aa: CASAEFWGPDTQYF

len: 15
v_gene: TRBV12-3/TRBV12-4
j_gene: TRBJ1-5
abundance: NA
d_gene: NA
CDR3nt: TGTGCCAGCAGTACCCCGGGGGGGAGGGACCAGCCCCAGCATTTT
CDR3aa: CASSTPGGRDQPQHF

len: 14
v_gene: TRBV2
j_gene: TRBJ1-3
abundance: few
d_gene: NA
CDR3nt: TGTGCCAGCAGGAACAGGGTTCGGGGAAACACCATATATTTT
CDR3aa: CASRNRVRGNTIYF

len: 13
v_gene: TRBV19
j_gene: TRBJ2-1
abundance: NA
d_gene: TRBD1
CDR3nt: TGTGCCAGTAGTCTTGGGACAGGGAAGGAGCAGTTCTTC
CDR3aa: CASSLGTGKEQFF

len: 16
v_gene: TRBV6-2/TRBV6-3
j_gene: TRBJ2-7
abundance: NA
d_gene: TRBD2
CDR3nt: TGTGCCAGCAGTTGGTCCGGGACTAGAGCCTCCTACGAGCAGTACTTC
CDR3aa: CASSWSGTRASYEQYF

len: 14
v_gene: TRBV4-1
j_gene: TRBJ2-1
abundance: NA
d_gene: NA
CDR3nt: TGCGCCAGCAGCCAAGCGGCCCCCTTCGATGAGCAGTTCTTC
CDR3aa: CASSQAAPFDEQFF

len: 13
v_gene: TRBV19
j_gene: TRBJ2-2
abundance: many
d_gene: NA
CDR3nt: TGTGCCACGATGGACAGGAACACCGGGGAGCTGTTTTTT
CDR3aa: CATMDRNTGELFF

len: 11
v_gene: TRBV6-2/TRBV6-3
j_gene: TRBJ2-7
abundance: NA
d_gene: TRBD2
CDR3nt: TGTGGAACTAGCGGCTCCTACGAGCAGTACTTC
CDR3aa: CGTSGSYEQYF

len: 17
v_gene: TRBV4-3
j_gene: TRBJ1-4
abundance: NA
d_gene: NA
CDR3nt: TGCGCCAGCAGCCAAGATAGAGCCGGACACCTCCGAGAAAAACTGATTTTT
CDR3aa: CASSQDRAGHLREKLIF

len: 12
v_gene: TRBV12-3/TRBV12-4
j_gene: TRBJ2-3
abundance: many
d_gene: NA
CDR3nt: TGTGCCAGCAGTTTAGCGGGAGATACGCAGTATTTT
CDR3aa: CASSLAGDTQYF

len: 18
v_gene: TRBV15
j_gene: TRBJ1-5
abundance: few
d_gene: NA
CDR3nt: TGTGCCACCAGCAGAGGCTTGAGAGAGCATTATAGCAATCAGCCCCAGCATTTT
CDR3aa: CATSRGLREHYSNQPQHF

len: 15
v_gene: TRBV5-6
j_gene: TRBJ1-1
abundance: few
d_gene: NA
CDR3nt: TGTGCCAGCAGCTTGAGGTGGGCAGGGAATACTGAAGCTTTCTTT
CDR3aa: CASSLRWAGNTEAFF

len: 14
v_gene: TRBV7-8
j_gene: TRBJ2-3
abundance: many
d_gene: NA
CDR3nt: TGTGCCAGCAGCTTACTTAGCGGAAAAAACGGATTGTATTTT
CDR3aa: CASSLLSGKNGLYF

len: 16
v_gene: TRBV28
j_gene: TRBJ2-3
abundance: many
d_gene: NA
CDR3nt: TGTGCCAGCAGCCATGGTACAGACTTTAGCACAGATACGCAGTATTTT
CDR3aa: CASSHGTDFSTDTQYF

len: 14
v_gene: TRBV20-1
j_gene: TRBJ2-7
abundance: many
d_gene: NA
CDR3nt: TGCAGTGCCGTAATTTTTCCTCGCCAGTACGAGCAGTACTTC
CDR3aa: CSAVIFPRQYEQYF

len: 16
v_gene: TRBV20-1
j_gene: TRBJ1-5
abundance: many
d_gene: NA
CDR3nt: TGCAGTGCTAGACAAGGTGGAGGGAAATATCATCAGCCCCAGCATTTT
CDR3aa: CSARQGGGKYHQPQHF

len: 14
v_gene: TRBV19
j_gene: TRBJ2-7
abundance: few
d_gene: NA
CDR3nt: TGTGCCAGTAGTTTGAACCGGGGCCCTGACGAGCAGTACTTC
CDR3aa: CASSLNRGPDEQYF

len: 15
v_gene: TRBV21-1
j_gene: TRBJ2-3
abundance: many
d_gene: NA
CDR3nt: TGTGCCAGCAGCATTAGGTCAGGGTCCACAGATACGCAGTATTTT
CDR3aa: CASSIRSGSTDTQYF

len: 15
v_gene: TRBV7-2
j_gene: TRBJ2-7
abundance: many
d_gene: TRBD2
CDR3nt: TGTGCCAGCAGCCCGAGGACTAGCGGGTACTACGAGCAGTACTTC
CDR3aa: CASSPRTSGYYEQYF

len: 16
v_gene: TRBV7-9
j_gene: TRBJ2-7
abundance: NA
d_gene: TRBD1
CDR3nt: TGTGCCAGCAGCTTATTGGGACAGGGGACTTCCTACGAGCAGTACTTC
CDR3aa: CASSLLGQGTSYEQYF

len: 16
v_gene: TRBV7-2
j_gene: TRBJ2-3
abundance: few
d_gene: NA
CDR3nt: TGTGCCAGCACCCCGCCGGCGGTTCGGAGCACAGATACGCAGTATTTT
CDR3aa: CASTPPAVRSTDTQYF

len: 13
v_gene: TRBV28
j_gene: TRBJ2-2
abundance: NA
d_gene: NA
CDR3nt: TGTGCCAGCAGGGGTGAGGGCCCGGGGGAGCTGTTTTTT
CDR3aa: CASRGEGPGELFF

len: 15
v_gene: TRBV20-1
j_gene: TRBJ1-2
abundance: few
d_gene: TRBD1
CDR3nt: TGCAGTGCTAGTGGACAGGGTCGGGCTAACTATGGCTACACCTTC
CDR3aa: CSASGQGRANYGYTF

len: 20
v_gene: TRBV6-1
j_gene: TRBJ2-7
abundance: few
d_gene: NA
CDR3nt: TGTGCCAGCAGTGAAGAGCCCGTTGGGGGTGGGGACAACCTACCCTACGAGCAGTACTTC
CDR3aa: CASSEEPVGGGDNLPYEQYF